These 24 T cell receptor beta chains originate from one sample sequenced in a study of T cells in localized non-small cell lung cancer. Generated by immunoSEQ multiplex PCR, the TCRdb table keeps only in-frame clones and is missing some. The profile shows tens of thousands of clones, roughly nine tenths of them singletons. This sample comprised peripheral blood, obtained before any cancer treatment. Receptor source: a man between 40 and 75 years old with stage I lung adenocarcinoma.

Only one count was recorded for this clone. The gene calls are TRBV27 and TRBJ2-7, with D maybe TRBD2 (5 bases). The CDR3 totals 12 residues. Trimming took 8 bases from V and 4 from J, leaving 12 bases between them. CDR1 and CDR2 (germline): MNHEY, SMNVEV (reference sequence). CDR3 region: CASGTSGYEQYF. The DNA for the CDR3 is TGTGCCAGCGGTACTAGTGGATACGAGCAGTACTTC.

The chain is built from TRBV18 and TRBJ2-7; 7 nucleotides match TRBD1. The CDR3 is 16 amino acids. Germline V gene sequence: CDR1 KGHSH, CDR2 LQKENI. The V and J ends lost 1 base and 0 bases, in that order; junction bases with no gene match: 6. CDR3 in DNA: TGTGCCAGCTCACCACGTGAGGGGGCCACCTCCTACGAGCAGTACTTC. It is translated as CASSPREGATSYEQYF. Full variable domain (remainder filled in from reference TRBV18 and TRBJ2-7): NAGVMQNPRHLVRRRGQEARLRCSPMKGHSHVYWYRQLPEEGLKFMVYLQKENIIDESGMPKERFSAEFPKEGPSILRIQQVVRGDSAAYFCASSPREGATSYEQYFGPGTRLTVT.

This sequence joins TRBV28 and TRBJ1-1; D might be TRBD1 (5 bases). Germline assignment: CDR1 MDHEN and CDR2 SYDVKM. The V gene lost 6 bases and the J gene lost 6 bases, with 20 bases spanning the gap. The CDR3 length is 15 residues. The CDR3 reads CASSLATGGTAEAFF. DNA of the CDR3: TGTGCCAGCAGCTTAGCAACGGGGGGTACGGCTGAAGCTTTCTTT.

This chain links TRBV6-4 with TRBJ2-7; D may be TRBD2 (6 bases). CDR1 is MRHNA, CDR2 SNTAGT, per germline. Trimming left V 6 bases short and J 3 bases short, with 12 bases between. There are 13 residues in the CDR3. The CDR3 protein is CASSPVGGYEQYF. The CDR3, as DNA: TGTGCCAGCAGCCCTGTGGGGGGCTACGAGCAGTACTTC.

This clone was found once. A read error may produce the germline difference seen at one junction end. This chain connects TRBV7-7 to TRBJ2-2, with 8 bases matching TRBD1. CDR3 size: 14 residues. Germline lookup yields CDR1 SSHAT and CDR2 FNYEAQ (reference sequence). The CDR3 reads CASSLAQGAGELFF. CDR3 DNA sequence: TGTGCTAGCAGCTTAGCACAGGGGGCCGGGGAGCTGTTTTTT.

The CDR3 loop is CASSHFTGPGGRNQPQHF. Written as DNA, the CDR3 is TGCGCCAGCAGCCACTTCACCGGGCCGGGAGGACGCAATCAGCCCCAGCATTTT. The rearrangement joins TRBV4-1 to TRBJ1-5; D unresolved. Germline-derived CDR1 and CDR2 are MGHRA and YSYEKL. With 3 bases removed from V and 2 bases from J, the gap between germline ends came to 20 bases. The CDR3 has 18 residues.

The chain combines TRBV5-8 with TRBJ2-7, with TRBD1 matching 10 bases. Trimming removed 4 bases from V and 7 bases from J; junction bases left unmatched: 8. The CDR3 is made up of 14 amino acids. Per the germline V gene, CDR1 is SGHTS and CDR2 is YDEGEE. The CDR3 protein is CASSVRDRGKEQYF. CDR3 sequence (DNA): TGTGCCAGCAGCGTCCGGGACAGGGGTAAGGAGCAGTACTTC.

CDR3 coding DNA: TGTGCCAGTAGCGGGAGGCCCGGGGAGCTGTTTTTT. Residues: CASSGRPGELFF. This chain joins TRBV19 and TRBJ2-2; 7 bases map to TRBD2. V was pared by 6 bases and J by 6 bases, with 1 base of the junction left unmatched. CDR3 length: 12 amino acids. Germline CDR1 LNHDA, CDR2 SQIVND (reference sequence).

The rearrangement uses TRBV6-6 and TRBJ1-3; D is unresolved. V dropped 7 bases and J dropped 4 bases, with 5 bases sitting between them. The CDR3 spans 11 residues. CDR1 is MNHNY and CDR2 is SVGAGI in the germline V gene (reference sequence). The DNA of the CDR3 is TGTGCCAGCATGGCCGGAAACACCATATATTTT. It translates to CASMAGNTIYF.

The rearrangement uses TRBV7-9 and TRBJ1-2; possibly TRBD1 for D (6 bases). Germline loops: CDR1 SEHNR, CDR2 FQNEAQ (reference sequence). CDR3 length: 14 amino acids. V was cut by 2 bases and J by 2 bases, with 9 bases left in between. The CDR3 region is CASSLQGPNYGYTF. As DNA, the CDR3 is TGTGCCAGCAGCTTACAGGGGCCCAACTATGGCTACACCTTC.

The CDR3 protein is CAWQSSGRRETQYF. The CDR3 DNA reads as TGTGCCTGGCAATCAAGCGGGAGAAGGGAGACCCAGTACTTC. V is TRBV30 and J is TRBJ2-5; 8 bases match TRBD2. The germline V gene has CDR1 GTSNPN and CDR2 SVGIG (reference sequence). This CDR3 region has 14 residues. With V trimmed by 5 bases and J by 5 bases, 10 bases remained unmatched.

This clone was counted a single time. V is TRBV6-5 and J is TRBJ2-3; D is undetermined. Germline V gene sequence: CDR1 MNHEY, CDR2 SVGAGI. The CDR3 length is 13 residues. V was clipped by 6 bases and J by 5 bases, with 12 bases between them. The CDR3 coding sequence is TGTGCCAGCAGCCTAAACCTTGTAGATACGCAGTATTTT. It specifies CASSLNLVDTQYF.

This clone was counted a few times. DNA of the CDR3: TGTGCCAGCAGTGAAGCGCTTCTGGGGGCGGCTCAGCCCCAGCATTTT. Its protein product is CASSEALLGAAQPQHF. This chain links TRBV6-1 with TRBJ1-5; D is possibly TRBD1 (6 bases). The germline V and J ends were trimmed by 0 bases and 6 bases, with 15 bases remaining between them. The CDR3 runs to 16 residues. Germline V gene data show CDR1 as MNHNS and CDR2 as SASEGT.

The chain recombines TRBV7-8 with TRBJ2-2; D is uncertain. Germline lookup yields CDR1 SGHVS and CDR2 FQNEAQ. V lost 0 bases to trimming and J lost 4 bases, with 6 bases between them. The length of the CDR3 is 14 residues. CDR3 in DNA: TGTGCCAGCAGCTTAGCCCCCGGCACCGGGGAGCTGTTTTTT. Amino acid sequence: CASSLAPGTGELFF.

The chain links TRBV5-1 to TRBJ2-2; 13 bases line up with TRBD2. The junction had 8 bases not matched to a gene; V was cut back by 4 bases and J by 2 bases. The CDR3 is 18 amino acids. Germline-derived CDR1 and CDR2 are SGHRS and YFSETQ. CDR3 protein: CASSPRTSGGLNTGELFF. As DNA, the CDR3 is TGCGCCAGCAGCCCCCGGACTAGCGGGGGACTAAACACCGGGGAGCTGTTTTTT.

The CDR3 nucleotides read TGTGCCAGCAGCCAAGCCGGACTAGCGGATAGAAACACCGGGGAGCTGTTTTTT. It encodes CASSQAGLADRNTGELFF. The chain carries TRBV14 and TRBJ2-2; 10 bases agree with TRBD2. This CDR3 contains 18 residues. The V segment lost 1 base and the J segment 2 bases; nucleotides outside the gene matches: 7. From germline, CDR1 is SGHDN and CDR2 FVKESK.

This clone was observed a single time. CDR3 region: CASSYGQGARNEQFF. The CDR3 DNA reads TGTGCCAGCAGCTACGGACAGGGGGCGCGGAATGAGCAGTTCTTC. V is TRBV7-9 and J is TRBJ2-1; 11 bases fit TRBD1. The germline CDR1 and CDR2 sequences are SEHNR and FQNEAQ (reference sequence). CDR3 length: 15 residues. Trimming took 4 bases from V and 7 from J; bases not matched to a gene: 6.

The V call is TRBV25-1, the J call TRBJ2-1; D not certain. Germline lookup yields CDR1 MGHDK and CDR2 SYGVNS. The CDR3 extends over 14 amino acids. V was clipped by 2 bases and J by 5 bases, with 10 bases between them. DNA for the CDR3: TGTGCCAGCAGTGAAATGGGCGGAAACAATGAGCAGTTCTTC. The encoded protein is CASSEMGGNNEQFF.

J is TRBJ1-1 and V is TRBV2; possible D gene TRBD1, 5 bases. The CDR3 runs 13 residues. Between the trimmed V and J ends, which lost 6 bases and 5 bases, there was a span of 13 bases. Germline assignment: CDR1 SNHLY and CDR2 FYNNEI. Here the CDR3 DNA reads TGTGCCAGCAGGTTGGGGGAGGAGACTGAAGCTTTCTTT. Translated, it gives CASRLGEETEAFF.

This chain uses TRBV30 with TRBJ2-7; 10 bases align to TRBD1. The CDR3 has 15 residues. Germline V gene lookup returns CDR1 GTSNPN and CDR2 SVGIG (reference sequence). The ends lost 4 bases at V and 6 bases at J; junction bases unmatched: 12. CDR3 sequence (DNA): TGTGCCTGGAACCTCTGGGGACAGGGGTCGAGCGAGCAGTACTTC. Its translation is CAWNLWGQGSSEQYF.

This chain connects TRBV11-3 to TRBJ2-1; D might be TRBD2 (5 bases). Between the trimmed V and J ends, which lost 3 bases and 8 bases, there was a span of 17 bases. CDR1 SGHNT and CDR2 YENEEA come from the germline V gene. The CDR3 sequence is 15 residues long. The CDR3 DNA is TGTGCCAGCAGCTTCTCCCTGGCTAGCATAGATGAGCAGTTCTTC. Amino acids: CASSFSLASIDEQFF.

The chain uses TRBV29-1 and TRBJ2-7; 13 bases align to TRBD2. V lost 6 bases and J lost 5; bases outside the gene matches: 1. Germline V gene data show CDR1 as SQVTM and CDR2 as ANQGSEA. This CDR3 has 12 residues. The CDR3 protein is CSVGLAGDEQYF. CDR3 bases: TGCAGCGTCGGACTAGCGGGAGACGAGCAGTACTTC.

This sequence joins TRBV28 and TRBJ2-5; 9 nucleotides agree with TRBD2. Germline loops: CDR1 MDHEN, CDR2 SYDVKM. Trimming took 4 bases from V and 5 from J; bases not matched to a gene: 8. The CDR3 runs 15 residues. The CDR3 DNA is TGTGCCAGCAGTTCCGGGACTAGCAAGAGGGAGACCCAGTACTTC. Translating it yields CASSSGTSKRETQYF.

The rearrangement joins TRBV7-9 to TRBJ2-5; TRBD1 matches 7 bases. The V segment lost 4 bases and the J segment 3 bases; nucleotides outside the gene matches: 8. CDR1 SEHNR and CDR2 FQNEAQ come from the germline V gene (reference sequence). This CDR3 region has 15 residues. This CDR3 is CASSSGQIREETQYF. As DNA, the CDR3 is TGTGCCAGCAGCTCGGGACAGATCAGAGAAGAGACCCAGTACTTC. The full variable domain, with the rest looked up from reference TRBV7-9 and TRBJ2-5, is DTGVSQNPRHKITKRGQNVTFRCDPISEHNRLYWYRQTLGQGPEFLTYFQNEAQLEKSRLLSDRFSAERPKGSFSTLEIQRTEQGDSAMYLCASSSGQIREETQYFGPGTRLLVL.